This TCR beta chain is from a study of monozygotic twins with inflammatory bowel disease. This CDR3 is 15 amino acids long. The germline V gene has CDR1 MGHRA and CDR2 YSYEKL. Study results and caveats: Healthy co-twins had higher TCRbeta inverse Simpson diversity than their IBD twins. IBD patients shared fewer clonotypes with other individuals than healthy twins, especially patients with disease activity signs.

For this clonotype: Its specificity is unknown.

Per TCR library, 3,500 to 4,000 ng of total RNA was used. Template switching was used to attach UMIs, which incorporated a 6-nucleotide sample barcode. Each CDR3 protein gets one entry in TCRdb, which reprocessed the 5' RACE reads and gives no DNA. This sample's table has approximately 330,000 distinct CDR3 sequences. The chain links TRBV4-1 to TRBJ2-1; with no DNA, the TCRdb D assignment of TRBD1 cannot be verified. The receptor comes from a human donor with ulcerative colitis or Crohn's disease, or a healthy co-twin of an affected twin (not recorded which). Sequencing input: blood. CDR3 protein: CASSFRDSLYNEQFF.